This T cell receptor beta chain was sequenced for a study of blood T cell repertoires in COVID-19. Across the whole study: Specimens from acute and convalescent COVID-19 originated in the United States, Italy and Spain. T cells, B-cell-depleted T cells, or PBMCs provided the cDNA or gDNA that served as material.

How the authors handled the data: Quantification of nucleated cells was approximated via reference gene primer amplification. TCRdb's copy holds only in-frame clones and misses some; the assay was immunoSEQ multiplex PCR. For V, J and clone size, that table is used; D and trimming come from the DNA. The sample includes approximately 150,000 clones, approximately 89% of them seen just once. V dropped 3 bases and J dropped 4; count of bases not matched to a gene: 13. Germline assignment: CDR1 SGDLS and CDR2 YYNGEE. This CDR3 comprises 17 residues. The TCR comes from a human donor in a cohort sampled during active COVID-19. Specimen: peripheral blood. The rearrangement uses TRBV9 and TRBJ1-1; TRBD1 matches 9 bases. CDR3 loop: CASSGRWGQGGGTEAFF. The DNA of the CDR3 is TGTGCCAGCAGCGGTCGATGGGGACAGGGTGGGGGCACTGAAGCTTTCTTT. Together with reference TRBV9 and TRBJ1-1, the CDR3 gives the full variable domain: DSGVTQTPKHLITATGQRVTLRCSPRSGDLSVYWYQQSLDQGLQFLIQYYNGEERAKGNILERFSAQQFPDLHSELNLSSLELGDSALYFCASSGRWGQGGGTEAFFGQGTRLTVV.